A single sample is the source of the 8 T cell receptor beta chains below, sequenced in a study of OX40 agonist ivuxolimab in advanced cancers. Some clones are missing from TCRdb's copy, which holds only in-frame ones; the method was immunoSEQ multiplex PCR. The sample has around 100,000 clones; approximately 90% are singletons. The sample in question was CD4+ or CD8+ T cells sorted from blood, obtained in a trial of the OX40 agonist ivuxolimab. These receptors came from an adult with an advanced solid tumor such as melanoma, head and neck, liver or kidney cancer.

The chain links TRBV28 to TRBJ1-5, with D possibly being TRBD1 (5 bases). In germline, CDR1 is MDHEN, CDR2 SYDVKM. V gave up 3 bases and J gave up 1 base, with 10 bases separating them. CDR3 length equals 15 residues. The CDR3 loop reads CASSFRVFSNQPQHF. In nucleotides, the CDR3 is TGTGCCAGCAGTTTCAGGGTTTTCAGCAATCAGCCCCAGCATTTT.

V gene TRBV2 combines with J gene TRBJ2-5, with TRBD2 matching 7 bases. J gave up 2 bases and V 6 bases, and 12 bases lay outside the gene matches. CDR3 size: 16 residues. From germline, CDR1 is SNHLY and CDR2 FYNNEI. The CDR3 DNA follows: TGTGCCAGCAGCGCGGGGGTCAGGGCTACTCAAGAGACCCAGTACTTC. Amino acids: CASSAGVRATQETQYF.

This chain connects TRBV9 to TRBJ2-7; TRBD2 matches at 10 bases. The CDR3 covers 15 residues. Looked up from germline, CDR1 is SGDLS and CDR2 is YYNGEE. V was pared by 2 bases and J by 4 bases, with 6 bases of the junction left unmatched. CDR3 in DNA: TGTGCCAGCAGCGTGGCTAGCGGGAGCAGGTACGAGCAGTACTTC. Protein sequence: CASSVASGSRYEQYF. Together with reference TRBV9 and TRBJ2-7, the CDR3 gives the full variable domain: DSGVTQTPKHLITATGQRVTLRCSPRSGDLSVYWYQQSLDQGLQFLIQYYNGEERAKGNILERFSAQQFPDLHSELNLSSLELGDSALYFCASSVASGSRYEQYFGPGTRLTVT.

J is TRBJ1-5 and V is TRBV7-2; D call uncertain. There are 14 residues in the CDR3. Germline lookup yields CDR1 SGHTA and CDR2 FQGNSA. V was pared by 3 bases and J by 0 bases, with 6 bases between. CDR3 residues: CASSFEYSNQPQHF. CDR3 nucleotide sequence: TGTGCCAGCAGCTTCGAATATAGCAATCAGCCCCAGCATTTT.

The J gene is TRBJ2-1, the V gene TRBV7-2; D ambiguous. Germline V lookup: CDR1 SGHTA, CDR2 FQGNSA. V dropped 3 bases and J dropped 13 bases, with 13 bases sitting between them. This CDR3 comprises 12 residues. CDR3 residues: CASSFPSLIQFF. The CDR3 DNA is TGTGCCAGCAGCTTCCCCAGCCTGATACAGTTCTTC.

V usage is TRBV7-2 and J usage is TRBJ2-1, with D perhaps TRBD1 (6 bases). Per germline, CDR1 SGHTA and CDR2 FQGNSA. The CDR3 sequence is 13 residues long. V gave up 8 bases and J gave up 4 bases, with 12 bases separating them. CDR3 in amino acids: CASGRRGYNEQFF. The CDR3 coding sequence is TGTGCCAGCGGGAGAAGGGGGTACAATGAGCAGTTCTTC.

The chain is built from TRBV25-1 and TRBJ1-3; D is ambiguous. Germline V gene data show CDR1 as MGHDK and CDR2 as SYGVNS. This CDR3 contains 18 residues. Between the trimmed V and J ends, which lost 0 bases and 4 bases, there was a span of 19 bases. CDR3 DNA sequence: TGTGCCAGCAGTGAATATATTCTTGGAGACAAATTCGGAAACACCATATATTTT. It is translated as CASSEYILGDKFGNTIYF.

The chain joins TRBV27 to TRBJ1-5; 11 bases agree with TRBD1. The CDR3 loop spans 16 amino acids. Per the germline V gene, CDR1 is MNHEY and CDR2 is SMNVEV (reference sequence). V trimming: 5 bases; J trimming: 2 bases; junction bases outside the gene matches: 5. The CDR3 DNA reads TGTGCCAGCAGTCGCCGGACAGGGGGCGGCAATCAGCCCCAGCATTTT. Translating gives CASSRRTGGGNQPQHF.